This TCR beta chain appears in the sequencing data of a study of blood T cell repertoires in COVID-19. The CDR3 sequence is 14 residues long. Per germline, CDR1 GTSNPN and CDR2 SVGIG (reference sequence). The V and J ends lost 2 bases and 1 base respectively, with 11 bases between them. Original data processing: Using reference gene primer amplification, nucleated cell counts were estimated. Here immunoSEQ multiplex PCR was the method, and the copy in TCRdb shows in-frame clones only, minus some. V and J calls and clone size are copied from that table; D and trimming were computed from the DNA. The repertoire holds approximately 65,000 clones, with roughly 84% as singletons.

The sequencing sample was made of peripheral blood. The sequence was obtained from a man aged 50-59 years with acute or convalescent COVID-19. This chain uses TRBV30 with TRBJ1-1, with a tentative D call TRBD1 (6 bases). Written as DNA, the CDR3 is TGTGCCTGGAGTTATGGGGGCTCGAACACTGAAGCTTTCTTT. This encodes CAWSYGGSNTEAFF. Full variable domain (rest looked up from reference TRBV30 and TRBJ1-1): SQTIHQWPATLVQPVGSPLSLECTVEGTSNPNLYWYRQAAGRGLQLLFYSVGIGQISSEVPQNLSASRPQDRQFILSSKKLLLSDSGFYLCAWSYGGSNTEAFFGQGTRLTVV.